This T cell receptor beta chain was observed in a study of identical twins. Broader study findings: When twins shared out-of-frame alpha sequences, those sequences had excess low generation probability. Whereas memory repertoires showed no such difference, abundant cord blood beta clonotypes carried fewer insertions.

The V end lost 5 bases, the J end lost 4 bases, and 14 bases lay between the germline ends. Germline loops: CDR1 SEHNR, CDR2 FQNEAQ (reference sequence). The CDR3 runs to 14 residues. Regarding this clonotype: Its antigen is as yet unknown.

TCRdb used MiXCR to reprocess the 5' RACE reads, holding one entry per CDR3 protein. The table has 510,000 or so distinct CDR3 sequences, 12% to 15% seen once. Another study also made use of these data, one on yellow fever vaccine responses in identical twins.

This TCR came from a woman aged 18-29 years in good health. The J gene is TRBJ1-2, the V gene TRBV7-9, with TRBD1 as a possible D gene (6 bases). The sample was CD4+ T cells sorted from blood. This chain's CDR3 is CASSPAGGSYGYTF. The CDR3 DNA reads TGTGCCAGCAGCCCAGCGGGGGGCAGCTATGGCTACACCTTC.